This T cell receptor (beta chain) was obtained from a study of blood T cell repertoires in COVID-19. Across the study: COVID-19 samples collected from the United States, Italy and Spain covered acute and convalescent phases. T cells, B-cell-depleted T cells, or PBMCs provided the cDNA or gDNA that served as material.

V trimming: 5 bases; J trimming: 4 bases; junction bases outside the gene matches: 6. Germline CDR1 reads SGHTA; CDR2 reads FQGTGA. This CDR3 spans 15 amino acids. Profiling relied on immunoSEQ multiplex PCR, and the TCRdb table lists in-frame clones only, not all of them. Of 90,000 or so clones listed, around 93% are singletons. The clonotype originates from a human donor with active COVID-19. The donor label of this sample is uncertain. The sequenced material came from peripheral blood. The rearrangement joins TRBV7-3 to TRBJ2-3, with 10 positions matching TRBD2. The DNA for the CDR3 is TGTGCCAGCAGCGAAGCGGGGGGGTTACCAGATACGCAGTATTTT. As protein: CASSEAGGLPDTQYF.